The rows below give T cell receptor beta chains drawn from one sample of a study of T cell repertoires in cytomegalovirus infection. For these TCRs, the target antigens are not known. TCRdb re-called the reads through MiXCR, storing one row per CDR3 protein. The sample includes about 310,000 distinct CDR3 sequences, roughly 25% of them seen just once. Sequences were derived from cultured PBMCs, sampled from culture after CMV antigen stimulation. These receptors all stem from a human donor in good health (CMV status not recorded). Some clones in this sample may be carry-over from other donors' samples. The CDR3 runs from the conserved cysteine through the conserved F or W. Each record gives: J gene, D gene, clone size, V gene, CDR3 protein, CDR3 DNA. The D gene is left open where the match is weak. Where a row states a size, it is once, few, many or the class of an expanded clone; other rows omit it.

TRBJ1-3,-,few,TRBV12-3/TRBV12-4,CASSHRTAGNTIYF,TGTGCCAGCAGTCATAGGACAGCTGGAAACACCATATATTTT
TRBJ2-3,-,-,TRBV7-8,CASSLGRVYTDTQYF,TGTGCCAGCAGCTTAGGGCGGGTCTACACAGATACGCAGTATTTT
TRBJ2-3,-,-,TRBV9,CASSVGSGGTDTQYF,TGTGCCAGCAGCGTAGGGAGCGGAGGCACAGATACGCAGTATTTT
TRBJ1-6,-,-,TRBV20-1,CSVRESYNSPLHF,TGCAGTGTTCGGGAGTCCTATAATTCACCCCTCCACTTT
TRBJ2-1,TRBD2,few,TRBV20-1,CSARDLTGGPPSYNEQFF,TGCAGTGCTAGAGATCTCACGGGAGGGCCCCCATCCTACAATGAGCAGTTCTTC
TRBJ2-1,-,-,TRBV9,CASSVVWGPSSYNEQFF,TGTGCCAGCAGCGTAGTATGGGGACCATCAAGTTACAATGAGCAGTTCTTC
TRBJ2-1,-,few,TRBV12-3/TRBV12-4,CASTSALNEQFF,TGTGCCAGCACCTCTGCCCTTAATGAGCAGTTCTTC
TRBJ2-5,-,many,TRBV7-7,CASSSTPQETQYF,TGTGCTAGCAGCTCGACGCCTCAAGAGACCCAGTACTTC
TRBJ2-2,-,-,TRBV5-1,CASSLTGAHTGELFF,TGCGCCAGCAGCTTAACGGGAGCGCACACCGGGGAGCTGTTTTTT
TRBJ2-5,TRBD2,few,TRBV5-4,CASSLAVAGGETQYF,TGTGCCAGCAGCTTGGCGGTAGCGGGAGGAGAGACCCAGTACTTC
TRBJ2-3,-,-,TRBV10-3,CAISDSLTDTQYF,TGTGCCATCAGTGACAGCCTCACAGATACGCAGTATTTT
TRBJ2-3,TRBD2,-,TRBV24-1,CATSDPRGADTQYF,TGTGCCACCAGTGATCCCCGGGGGGCAGATACGCAGTATTTT
TRBJ2-6,-,-,TRBV7-9,CASRPTWSGANVLTF,TGTGCCAGCAGGCCTACTTGGTCTGGGGCCAACGTCCTGACTTTC
TRBJ2-1,-,-,TRBV27,CASSPTLSSYNEQFF,TGTGCCAGCAGCCCCACTTTAAGCTCCTACAATGAGCAGTTCTTC
TRBJ2-5,TRBD2,-,TRBV20-1,CSARGGGEETQYF,TGCAGTGCTAGAGGCGGGGGAGAAGAGACCCAGTACTTC
TRBJ1-4,TRBD1,few,TRBV7-4,CASSFTGTGGEKLFF,TGTGCCAGCAGCTTTACCGGGACAGGGGGTGAAAAACTGTTTTTT